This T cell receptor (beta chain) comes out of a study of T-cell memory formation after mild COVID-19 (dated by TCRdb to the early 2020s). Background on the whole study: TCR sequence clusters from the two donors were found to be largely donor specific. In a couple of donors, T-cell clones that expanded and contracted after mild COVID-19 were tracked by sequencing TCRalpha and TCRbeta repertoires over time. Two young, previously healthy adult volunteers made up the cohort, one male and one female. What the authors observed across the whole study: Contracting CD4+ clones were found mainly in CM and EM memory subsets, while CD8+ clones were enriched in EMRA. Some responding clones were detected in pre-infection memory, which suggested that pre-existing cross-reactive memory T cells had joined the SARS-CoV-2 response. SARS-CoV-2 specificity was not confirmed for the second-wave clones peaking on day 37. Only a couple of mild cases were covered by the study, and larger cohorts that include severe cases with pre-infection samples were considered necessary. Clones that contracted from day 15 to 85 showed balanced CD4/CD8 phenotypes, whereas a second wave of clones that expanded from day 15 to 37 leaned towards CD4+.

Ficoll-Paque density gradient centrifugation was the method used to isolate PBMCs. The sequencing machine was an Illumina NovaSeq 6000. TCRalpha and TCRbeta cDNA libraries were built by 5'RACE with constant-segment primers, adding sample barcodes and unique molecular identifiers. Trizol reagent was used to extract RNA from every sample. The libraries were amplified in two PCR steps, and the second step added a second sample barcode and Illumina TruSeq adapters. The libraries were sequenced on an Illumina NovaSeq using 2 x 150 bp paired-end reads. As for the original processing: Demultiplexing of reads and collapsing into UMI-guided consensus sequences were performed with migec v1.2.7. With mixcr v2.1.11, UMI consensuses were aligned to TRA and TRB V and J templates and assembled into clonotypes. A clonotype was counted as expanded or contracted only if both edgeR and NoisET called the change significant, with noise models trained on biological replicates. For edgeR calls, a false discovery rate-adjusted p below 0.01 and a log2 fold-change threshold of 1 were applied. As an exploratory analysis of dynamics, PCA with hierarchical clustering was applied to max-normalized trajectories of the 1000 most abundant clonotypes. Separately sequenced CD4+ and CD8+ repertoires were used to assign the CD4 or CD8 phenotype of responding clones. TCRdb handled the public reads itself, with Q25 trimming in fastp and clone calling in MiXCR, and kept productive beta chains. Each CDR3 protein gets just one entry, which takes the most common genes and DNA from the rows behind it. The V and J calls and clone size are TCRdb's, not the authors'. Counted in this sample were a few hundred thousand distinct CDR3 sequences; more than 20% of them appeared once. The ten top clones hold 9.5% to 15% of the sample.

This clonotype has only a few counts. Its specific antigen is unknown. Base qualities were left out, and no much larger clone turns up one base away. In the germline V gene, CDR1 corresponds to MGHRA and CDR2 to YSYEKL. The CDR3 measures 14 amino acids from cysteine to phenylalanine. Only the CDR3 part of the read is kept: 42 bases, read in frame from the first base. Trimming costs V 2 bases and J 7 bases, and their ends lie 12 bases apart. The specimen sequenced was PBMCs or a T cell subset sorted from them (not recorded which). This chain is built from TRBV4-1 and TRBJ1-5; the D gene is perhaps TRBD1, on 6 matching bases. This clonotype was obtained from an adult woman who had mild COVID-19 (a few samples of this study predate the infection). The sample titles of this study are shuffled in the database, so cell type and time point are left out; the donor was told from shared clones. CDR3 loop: CASSQQGIEQPQHF. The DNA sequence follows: TGCGCCAGCAGCCAACAGGGGATTGAACAGCCCCAGCATTTT.